This record concerns one TCR beta chain sequence. Its antigen remains unidentified. Mismatch with germline at one junction end may stem from a read error. Generated by immunoSEQ multiplex PCR, the TCRdb table keeps only in-frame clones and is missing some. The sample shows over 45,000 clones, 90% to 95% of them seen only once. These data belong to a study of graft-versus-host responses after intestinal transplantation. Study-wide background: Transplants given to recipients were multivisceral, liver-intestinal, or isolated intestinal.

This sequence was found in a human donor who was the organ donor for an intestinal transplant. Material: unstimulated CD4+ T cells sorted from spleen or lymph node cells, obtained before transplant.

CDR3 sequence: CASSQARAKNIQYF. CDR3 DNA sequence: TGTGCCAGCAGTCAAGCCCGTGCCAAAAACATTCAGTACTTC. The chain links TRBV14 to TRBJ2-4, with unresolved D. CDR1 is SGHDN, CDR2 FVKESK, per germline. CDR3 length: 14 residues.